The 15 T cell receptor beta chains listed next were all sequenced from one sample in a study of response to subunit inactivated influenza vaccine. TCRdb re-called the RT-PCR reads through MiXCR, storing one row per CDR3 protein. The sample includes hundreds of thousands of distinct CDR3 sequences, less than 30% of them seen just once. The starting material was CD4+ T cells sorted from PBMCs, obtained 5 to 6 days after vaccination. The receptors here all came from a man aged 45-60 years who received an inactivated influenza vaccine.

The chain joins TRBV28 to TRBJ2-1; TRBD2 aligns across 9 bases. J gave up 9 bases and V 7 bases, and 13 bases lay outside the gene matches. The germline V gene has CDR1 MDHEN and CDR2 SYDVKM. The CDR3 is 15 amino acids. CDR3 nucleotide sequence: TGTGCCAGCATTCCTCCTGCGGGAGGGTCTGTTGAGCAGTTCTTC. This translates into CASIPPAGGSVEQFF.

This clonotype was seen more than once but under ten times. The CDR3 protein is CASSVAVGVGETQYF. CDR3 coding DNA: TGTGCCAGCAGCGTAGCGGTAGGGGTGGGGGAGACCCAGTACTTC. This chain connects TRBV9 to TRBJ2-5; tentatively, D is TRBD1 (5 bases). In germline, CDR1 is SGDLS, CDR2 YYNGEE. This CDR3 has 15 amino acids. The V and J ends lost 0 bases and 5 bases respectively, with 14 bases between them.

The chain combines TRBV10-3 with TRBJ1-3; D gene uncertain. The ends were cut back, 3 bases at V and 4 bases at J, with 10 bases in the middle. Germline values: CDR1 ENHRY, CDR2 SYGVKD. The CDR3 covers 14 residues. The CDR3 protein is CAISDNSGGNTIYF. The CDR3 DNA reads TGTGCCATCAGTGACAACTCGGGCGGAAACACCATATATTTT.

CDR3 sequence reads: CATSRTGTGNYEQYF. The CDR3 nucleotides read TGTGCCACCAGCAGGACCGGGACAGGGAACTACGAGCAGTACTTC. This chain uses TRBV15 with TRBJ2-7; 9 bases line up with TRBD1. Germline trimming cut 3 bases from V and 3 bases from J; bases unmatched to any gene: 6. CDR3 length equals 15 residues. The germline CDR1 and CDR2 sequences are LNHNV and YYDKDF (reference sequence).

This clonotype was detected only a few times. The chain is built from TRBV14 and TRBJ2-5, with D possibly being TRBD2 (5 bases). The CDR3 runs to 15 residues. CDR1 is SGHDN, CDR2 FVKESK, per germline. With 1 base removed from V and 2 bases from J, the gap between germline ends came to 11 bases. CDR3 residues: CASSQAAAAQETQYF. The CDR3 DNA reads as TGTGCCAGCAGCCAAGCGGCAGCGGCTCAAGAGACCCAGTACTTC.

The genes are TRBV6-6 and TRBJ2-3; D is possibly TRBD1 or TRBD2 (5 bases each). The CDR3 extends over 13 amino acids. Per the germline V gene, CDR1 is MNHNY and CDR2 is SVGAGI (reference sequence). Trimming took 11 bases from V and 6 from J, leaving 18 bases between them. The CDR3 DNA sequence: TGTGCCCTCGGTAAGGGGCGCGGGGATACGCAGTATTTT. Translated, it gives CALGKGRGDTQYF.

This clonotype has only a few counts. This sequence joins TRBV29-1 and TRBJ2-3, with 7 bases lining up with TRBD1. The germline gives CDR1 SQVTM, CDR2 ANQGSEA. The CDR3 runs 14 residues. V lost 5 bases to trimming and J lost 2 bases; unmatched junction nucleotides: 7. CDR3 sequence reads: CSVCLQGNTDTQYF. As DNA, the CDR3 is TGCAGCGTTTGTCTACAGGGGAACACAGATACGCAGTATTTT.

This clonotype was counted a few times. CDR3 in amino acids: CASSLSGTSGVRETQYF. Here the CDR3 DNA reads TGCGCCAGCAGCTTGAGCGGGACTAGCGGAGTGAGAGAGACCCAGTACTTC. The V gene is TRBV5-1, the J gene TRBJ2-5, with 11 bases lining up with TRBD2. The V and J ends lost 1 base and 4 bases, in that order; junction bases with no gene match: 9. This CDR3 comprises 17 residues. CDR1 is SGHRS, CDR2 YFSETQ, per germline.

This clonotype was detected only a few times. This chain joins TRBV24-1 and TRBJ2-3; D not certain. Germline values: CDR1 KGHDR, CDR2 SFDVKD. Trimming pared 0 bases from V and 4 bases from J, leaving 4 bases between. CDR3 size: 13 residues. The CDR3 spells CATSDLLADTQYF. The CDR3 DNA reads TGTGCCACCAGTGATTTGCTGGCAGATACGCAGTATTTT.

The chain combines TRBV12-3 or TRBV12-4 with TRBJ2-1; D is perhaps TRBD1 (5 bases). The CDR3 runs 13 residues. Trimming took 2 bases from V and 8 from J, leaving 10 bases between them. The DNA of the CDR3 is TGTGCCAGCAGTTTAACCAGGGCGGATGAGCAGTTCTTC. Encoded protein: CASSLTRADEQFF.

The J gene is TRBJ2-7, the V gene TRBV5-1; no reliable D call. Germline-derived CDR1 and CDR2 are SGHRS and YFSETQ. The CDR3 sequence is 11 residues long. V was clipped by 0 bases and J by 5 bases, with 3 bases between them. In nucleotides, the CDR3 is TGCGCCAGCAGCTTGGTTAACGAGCAGTACTTC. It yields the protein CASSLVNEQYF. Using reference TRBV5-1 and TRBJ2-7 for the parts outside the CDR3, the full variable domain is KAGVTQTPRYLIKTRGQQVTLSCSPISGHRSVSWYQQTPGQGLQFLFEYFSETQRNKGNFPGRFSGRQFSNSRSEMNVSTLELGDSALYLCASSLVNEQYFGPGTRLTVT.

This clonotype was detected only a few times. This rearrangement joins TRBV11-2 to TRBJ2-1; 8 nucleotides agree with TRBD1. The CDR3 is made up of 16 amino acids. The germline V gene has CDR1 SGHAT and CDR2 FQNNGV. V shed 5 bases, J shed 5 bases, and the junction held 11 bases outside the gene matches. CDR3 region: CASSPLGGTGHNEQFF. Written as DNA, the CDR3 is TGTGCCAGCAGCCCGTTGGGCGGGACAGGACACAATGAGCAGTTCTTC.

The CDR3 here is CSAVGSTTNEKLFF. The CDR3 DNA reads as TGCAGTGCCGTCGGGAGCACAACTAATGAAAAACTGTTTTTT. This chain uses TRBV20-1 with TRBJ1-4; D is unclear. The germline V gene has CDR1 DFQATT and CDR2 SNEGSKA (reference sequence). This CDR3 has 14 residues. V lost 6 bases, J lost 0 bases, and 11 bases lay in between.

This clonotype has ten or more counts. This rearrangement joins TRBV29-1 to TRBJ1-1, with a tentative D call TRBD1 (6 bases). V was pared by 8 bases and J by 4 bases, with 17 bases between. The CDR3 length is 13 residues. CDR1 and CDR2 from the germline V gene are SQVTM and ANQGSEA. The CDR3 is CSIRAGGGTEAFF. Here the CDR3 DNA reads TGCAGCATCAGGGCCGGGGGCGGCACTGAAGCTTTCTTT.

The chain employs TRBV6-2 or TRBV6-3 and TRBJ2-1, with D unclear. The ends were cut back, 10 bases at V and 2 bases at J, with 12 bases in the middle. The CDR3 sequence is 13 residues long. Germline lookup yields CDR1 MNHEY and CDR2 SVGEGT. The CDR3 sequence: CATLTRTYNEQFF. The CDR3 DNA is TGTGCCACCCTAACCCGCACCTACAATGAGCAGTTCTTC.